These T cell receptor beta chains were read from a single sample in a study of a mutant IDH1 vaccine in newly diagnosed glioma. TCRdb keeps only in-frame clones here, not all; method: immunoSEQ multiplex PCR. The data show tens of thousands of clones, roughly 90% seen once. Which antigens these TCRs recognize remains unknown. The specimen comprised PBMCs, sampled from a glioma patient whose treatment included an IDH1 peptide vaccine. Every receptor here comes from a woman between 45 and 65 years old with glioma. Each CDR3 is given with its conserved first and last residue. Each record gives: clone size, D gene, J gene, V gene, CDR3 protein, CDR3 DNA. The D gene is left open where the match is weak. Clone size appears in some rows only: once, few, many, or a class for an expanded clone.

>NA|NA|TRBJ2-3|TRBV30
CAWSPYGAGGADTQYF
TGTGCCTGGAGCCCATACGGGGCGGGTGGCGCAGATACGCAGTATTTT
>NA|NA|TRBJ2-7|TRBV30
CAWRVDDYEQYF
TGTGCCTGGAGGGTAGACGATTACGAGCAGTACTTC
>NA|NA|TRBJ2-2|TRBV2
CASSEGSSGNTGELFF
TGTGCCAGCAGTGAAGGTAGTAGCGGGAACACCGGGGAGCTGTTTTTT
>NA|NA|TRBJ2-7|TRBV27
CASSLRGDSYEQYF
TGTGCCAGCAGTTTACGAGGAGACTCCTACGAGCAGTACTTC
>NA|NA|TRBJ1-5|TRBV19
CASSIVRGNSDNQPQHF
TGTGCCAGTAGTATAGTTAGAGGAAATAGTGACAATCAGCCCCAGCATTTT
>NA|NA|TRBJ1-2|TRBV18
CASSPGGGGYTF
TGTGCCAGCTCACCGGGGGGCGGTGGCTACACCTTC
>NA|NA|TRBJ2-5|TRBV25-1
CASTQGRGLQETQYF
TGTGCCAGCACCCAAGGGCGGGGACTCCAAGAGACCCAGTACTTC
>NA|TRBD2|TRBJ2-3|TRBV5-1
CASSWSSGGTDTQYF
TGCGCCAGCAGCTGGTCTAGCGGAGGCACAGATACGCAGTATTTT
>NA|TRBD2|TRBJ2-7|TRBV19
CASSTRTSGRSEQYF
TGTGCCAGTAGTACCCGGACTAGCGGGAGGTCCGAGCAGTACTTC
>NA|TRBD1|TRBJ1-5|TRBV28
CASSLDTGQVGNQPQHF
TGTGCCAGCAGTTTAGATACGGGACAGGTTGGCAATCAGCCCCAGCATTTT
>NA|NA|TRBJ2-7|TRBV19
CASSIVGYSEQYF
TGTGCCAGTAGTATAGTAGGGTACAGCGAGCAGTACTTC
>NA|TRBD1|TRBJ1-1|TRBV6-6
CASSQQGRAEAFF
TGTGCCAGCAGTCAACAGGGGAGGGCTGAAGCTTTCTTT
>NA|NA|TRBJ1-1|TRBV28
CASSSWSGDTEAFF
TGTGCCAGCAGTTCCTGGTCAGGGGACACTGAAGCTTTCTTT
>NA|NA|TRBJ1-5|TRBV4-2
CASSQEGQMGQPQHF
TGTGCCAGCAGCCAAGAAGGACAGATGGGACAGCCCCAGCATTTT
>NA|NA|TRBJ1-1|TRBV5-1
CASSWSTPMNTEAFF
TGCGCCAGCAGCTGGTCGACACCTATGAACACTGAAGCTTTCTTT
>NA|NA|TRBJ2-1|TRBV7-3
CASSPRDLRTNEQFF
TGTGCCAGCAGCCCCCGGGACCTACGGACCAATGAGCAGTTCTTC
>NA|NA|TRBJ2-5|TRBV9
CASSVGGIQETQYF
TGTGCCAGCAGCGTAGGAGGGATTCAAGAGACCCAGTACTTC
>NA|TRBD1|TRBJ2-3|TRBV9
CASSPYRGPGTDTQYF
TGTGCCAGCAGCCCTTACAGGGGGCCCGGAACAGATACGCAGTATTTT
>NA|NA|TRBJ2-3|TRBV7-8
CASSFGSGLYKVSDTQYF
TGTGCCAGCAGCTTCGGAAGCGGGCTATACAAGGTCTCAGATACGCAGTATTTT
>NA|NA|TRBJ2-7|TRBV28
CASSFSWGKFSYEQYF
TGTGCCAGCAGTTTCAGTTGGGGGAAGTTTTCCTACGAGCAGTACTTC
>NA|NA|TRBJ1-2|TRBV19
CASTRTKNYGYTF
TGTGCCAGTACTAGAACAAAGAACTATGGCTACACCTTC
>NA|NA|TRBJ1-5|TRBV27
CASSFLTDLNQPQHF
TGTGCCAGCAGTTTTTTAACAGACCTGAATCAGCCCCAGCATTTT
>once|TRBD2|TRBJ2-7|TRBV7-2
CASTWTSGSYEQYF
TGTGCCAGCACCTGGACTAGCGGTAGCTACGAGCAGTACTTC
>few|NA|TRBJ1-1|TRBV2
CASSLEGGHQGTEAFF
TGTGCCAGCAGCCTTGAAGGGGGTCACCAGGGGACTGAAGCTTTCTTT
>NA|NA|TRBJ2-5|TRBV6-5
CASSYSGSETQYF
TGTGCCAGCAGTTACTCTGGGTCGGAGACCCAGTACTTC
>NA|TRBD2|TRBJ2-1|TRBV19
CASSASGRYNEQFF
TGTGCCAGTAGTGCTTCCGGGAGGTACAATGAGCAGTTCTTC
>NA|TRBD2|TRBJ2-1|TRBV30
CAWTTLAGSYNEQFF
TGTGCCTGGACGACCCTAGCGGGGTCCTACAATGAGCAGTTCTTC
>once|TRBD2|TRBJ2-3|TRBV29-1
CSGKTSGRTDTQYF
TGCAGCGGAAAAACTAGCGGGAGGACAGATACGCAGTATTTT
>NA|NA|TRBJ2-2|TRBV5-6
CASGDTGELFF
TGTGCCAGCGGGGACACCGGGGAGCTGTTTTTT
>NA|NA|TRBJ1-6|TRBV28
CASTKPRRAPGNSPLHF
TGTGCCAGCACCAAACCCCGAAGGGCGCCGGGTAATTCACCCCTCCACTTT
>NA|TRBD1|TRBJ1-6|TRBV9
CASSGSKDRADSPLHF
TGTGCCAGCAGCGGGTCTAAGGACAGGGCCGACTCACCCCTCCACTTT
>NA|TRBD2|TRBJ2-7|TRBV11-2
CASSSLGGRTSYEQYF
TGTGCCAGCAGCTCTCTCGGCGGGAGGACCTCCTACGAGCAGTACTTC
>NA|TRBD2|TRBJ2-7|TRBV5-1
CASSLDGREDEQYF
TGCGCCAGCAGCTTGGACGGGAGGGAGGACGAGCAGTACTTC
>once|NA|TRBJ2-7|TRBV21-1
CASTKQGLAGGRGSYEQYF
TGTGCCAGCACAAAGCAGGGACTAGCGGGAGGGAGGGGCTCCTACGAGCAGTACTTC
>NA|NA|TRBJ2-4|TRBV27
CASSLSQRAKNIQYF
TGTGCCAGCAGTTTGTCACAGCGAGCCAAAAACATTCAGTACTTC